This passage covers 26 T cell receptor beta chains from one sample sequenced in a study of PD-L1 blockade in urothelial cancer. Method: immunoSEQ multiplex PCR; TCRdb's copy keeps in-frame clones and lacks some. The sample yields about 39,000 clones, 80% to 95% seen once. The time point was: pretreatment peripheral blood. The material sequenced was PBMCs, taken around atezolizumab (anti-PD-L1) treatment. These TCRs come from a woman in her sixties with urothelial cancer.

The chain combines TRBV7-3 with TRBJ2-6; a possible D gene is TRBD1 (6 bases). This CDR3 comprises 17 residues. Germline loops: CDR1 SGHTA, CDR2 FQGTGA. Trimming removed 3 bases from V and 0 bases from J, with 12 bases in between. The CDR3 DNA follows: TGTGCCAGCAGCTTTGACTTGGGGGCCTCTGGGGCCAACGTCCTGACTTTC. It translates to CASSFDLGASGANVLTF.

This rearrangement joins TRBV7-8 to TRBJ2-3; TRBD2 matches at 9 bases. The germline CDR1 and CDR2 sequences are SGHVS and FQNEAQ. After removal of 5 bases from V and 1 base from J, the junction contained 13 bases not matched to a gene. This CDR3 is built from 18 residues. CDR3 nucleotides: TGTGCCAGCAGCCCCGTTGGAGTGCGGGAGGGCGGCACAGATACGCAGTATTTT. Translating it yields CASSPVGVREGGTDTQYF.

This chain uses TRBV4-2 with TRBJ2-5, with TRBD2 as a possible D gene (5 bases). Trimming took off 1 base at V and 5 bases at J, with 11 bases between the two ends. The CDR3 has 14 residues. Germline V lookup: CDR1 LGHNA, CDR2 YNFKEQ. CDR3 protein: CASSQGASLETQYF. DNA for the CDR3: TGTGCCAGCAGCCAAGGAGCTAGCCTTGAGACCCAGTACTTC.

The genes are TRBV7-2 and TRBJ2-5; tentatively, D is TRBD1 (5 bases). This CDR3 has 14 amino acids. V shed 5 bases and J shed 5 bases, with 15 bases lying between them. Germline CDR1 and CDR2: SGHTA and FQGNSA. CDR3 residues: CASSQRTTWETQYF. The CDR3 bases are TGTGCCAGCAGCCAGAGGACAACCTGGGAGACCCAGTACTTC.

The CDR3, as DNA: TGTGCCAGCAGTTACGGCGGTGGGGGGACGACTGAAGCTTTCTTT. As protein: CASSYGGGGTTEAFF. The rearrangement uses TRBV6-5 and TRBJ1-1; D might be TRBD1 (5 bases). Germline V CDR1 and CDR2: MNHEY, SVGAGI. V was cut by 2 bases and J by 5 bases, with 15 bases left in between. The CDR3 has 15 residues.

Only one count was recorded for this clone. This chain joins TRBV2 and TRBJ2-6; D is undetermined. Trimming took off 7 bases at V and 0 bases at J, with 10 bases between the two ends. CDR1 is SNHLY, CDR2 FYNNEI, per germline. The CDR3 is 15 amino acids. DNA of the CDR3: TGTGCCAGCATCCCAACAGTCTCTGGGGCCAACGTCCTGACTTTC. This gives the protein CASIPTVSGANVLTF.

J is TRBJ2-7 and V is TRBV18, with TRBD2 identical over 7 bases. Germline V lookup: CDR1 KGHSH, CDR2 LQKENI. After removal of 4 bases from V and 2 bases from J, the junction contained 2 bases not matched to a gene. The CDR3 extends over 13 amino acids. The CDR3 nucleotides are TGTGCCAGCTCACAGCGGGGACCCTACGAGCAGTACTTC. Translating it yields CASSQRGPYEQYF.

The rearrangement uses TRBV5-4 and TRBJ2-1, with a tentative D call TRBD2 (6 bases). This CDR3 comprises 14 residues. Looked up from germline, CDR1 is SGHNT and CDR2 is YYREEE (reference sequence). V dropped 2 bases and J dropped 4 bases, with 10 bases sitting between them. CDR3 DNA: TGTGCCAGCAGCTTTCGGGACTCTTACAATGAGCAGTTCTTC. Protein product: CASSFRDSYNEQFF.

The rearrangement links TRBV11-2 to TRBJ2-1, with TRBD1 as a possible D gene (6 bases). This CDR3 is 15 amino acids long. The V end lost 1 base, the J end lost 8 bases, and 15 bases lay between the germline ends. Germline CDR1 and CDR2: SGHAT and FQNNGV. In DNA form, the CDR3 reads TGTGCCAGCAGCTTAGTGACCGGGACAAATCATGAGCAGTTCTTC. Translation: CASSLVTGTNHEQFF.

This chain joins TRBV5-1 and TRBJ2-5, with D possibly matching TRBD2 (5 bases). This CDR3 has 17 residues. The ends were cut back, 4 bases at V and 2 bases at J, with 21 bases in the middle. CDR1 and CDR2 (germline): SGHRS, YFSETQ. CDR3 in amino acids: CASSAGGPAYLQETQYF. The CDR3 coding sequence is TGCGCCAGCAGCGCGGGCGGACCTGCTTACTTACAAGAGACCCAGTACTTC.

V usage is TRBV6-5 and J usage is TRBJ1-1, with D unclear. Per the germline V gene, CDR1 is MNHEY and CDR2 is SVGAGI. The CDR3 is made up of 14 amino acids. Trimming took 7 bases from V and 1 from J, leaving 13 bases between them. The CDR3 protein is CASIPGSTNTEAFF. The DNA for the CDR3 is TGTGCCAGCATTCCAGGATCCACGAACACTGAAGCTTTCTTT.

The gene calls are TRBV7-3 and TRBJ2-7; perhaps TRBD1 as D (6 bases). The CDR3 is 15 residues long. Trimming removed 3 bases at V and 0 bases at J, with 12 bases between. The V gene's germline CDR1 is SGHTA and CDR2 FQGTGA. The CDR3, as DNA: TGTGCCAGCAGCTTGCTCGGGACAAGCTCCTACGAGCAGTACTTC. Translation gives CASSLLGTSSYEQYF.

The rearrangement links TRBV19 to TRBJ1-5; D gene ambiguous. Trimming removed 0 bases at V and 2 bases at J, with 14 bases between. Germline loops: CDR1 LNHDA, CDR2 SQIVND (reference sequence). This CDR3 has 17 residues. The CDR3 loop reads CASSIDSSRLGNQPQHF. As DNA, the CDR3 is TGTGCCAGTAGTATAGATAGCAGCCGTCTTGGCAATCAGCCCCAGCATTTT. The entire variable domain, with the rest obtained from reference TRBV19 and TRBJ1-5, is as follows: DGGITQSPKYLFRKEGQNVTLSCEQNLNHDAMYWYRQDPGQGLRLIYYSQIVNDFQKGDIAEGYSVSREKKESFPLTVTSAQKNPTAFYLCASSIDSSRLGNQPQHFGDGTRLSIL.

The sample holds a few counts of this clone. This sequence joins TRBV18 and TRBJ1-4; TRBD1 agrees at 9 bases. Germline assignment: CDR1 KGHSH and CDR2 LQKENI. The CDR3 sequence is 16 residues long. The J segment lost 3 bases and the V segment lost 2 bases, leaving 4 bases of the junction unmatched. CDR3 coding DNA: TGTGCCAGCTCACCAATGACAGGGGGATCTAATGAAAAACTGTTTTTT. It specifies CASSPMTGGSNEKLFF.

This clone occurred once. The V and J genes are TRBV7-8 and TRBJ1-4, with TRBD1 as a possible D gene (6 bases). Germline lookup yields CDR1 SGHVS and CDR2 FQNEAQ. V was shortened by 5 bases and J by 5 bases, with 24 bases between the two germline ends. The CDR3 covers 18 residues. The CDR3 DNA follows: TGTGCCAGCAGCCCCCTGTGGTTTGGGGGCAAGGCAAATGAAAAACTGTTTTTT. As protein: CASSPLWFGGKANEKLFF. The whole variable domain, remainder taken from reference TRBV7-8 and TRBJ1-4, is GAGVSQSPRYKVAKRGQDVALRCDPISGHVSLFWYQQALGQGPEFLTYFQNEAQLDKSGLPSDRFFAERPEGSVSTLKIQRTQQEDSAVYLCASSPLWFGGKANEKLFFGSGTQLSVL.

The rearrangement uses TRBV7-6 and TRBJ2-7; D is ambiguous. V shed 0 bases and J shed 5 bases, with 8 bases lying between them. In germline, CDR1 is SGHVS, CDR2 FNYEAQ. This CDR3 region has 13 residues. The CDR3 is CASSLAVSDEQYF. DNA of the CDR3: TGTGCCAGCAGCTTAGCGGTGAGCGACGAGCAGTACTTC.

J is TRBJ1-1 and V is TRBV9; 10 bases fit TRBD1. This CDR3 region has 19 residues. Germline assignment: CDR1 SGDLS and CDR2 YYNGEE. Losses at the gene ends were 5 bases for V and 4 bases for J; bases not matched to a gene: 20. For the CDR3, the DNA is TGTGCCAGCAGTGGAACCAGAGGGACAGGGGTGCTGGTGGCCACTGAAGCTTTCTTT. This codes for CASSGTRGTGVLVATEAFF.

Here the CDR3 DNA reads TGTGCCAGCAGCCCAAGGACAGGAGTAGAAGCTTTCTTT. Translated: CASSPRTGVEAFF. The V and J genes are TRBV7-6 and TRBJ1-1, with TRBD1 matching 7 bases. CDR1 is SGHVS and CDR2 is FNYEAQ in the germline V gene. V lost 5 bases and J lost 8; bases outside the gene matches: 8. The CDR3 covers 13 residues.

This clone appeared a single time. The chain combines TRBV19 with TRBJ2-3, with unresolved D. Trimming took off 4 bases at V and 2 bases at J, with 7 bases between the two ends. CDR1 is LNHDA and CDR2 is SQIVND in the germline V gene (reference sequence). The CDR3 runs 13 residues. CDR3: CASSTSLTDTQYF. The CDR3 DNA sequence: TGTGCCAGTAGTACCTCCCTCACAGATACGCAGTATTTT.

This rearrangement joins TRBV19 to TRBJ2-5, with a tentative D call TRBD2 (5 bases). This CDR3 has 17 amino acids. Germline assignment: CDR1 LNHDA and CDR2 SQIVND (reference sequence). V was cut by 3 bases and J by 1 base, with 18 bases left in between. As DNA, the CDR3 is TGTGCCAGTAGTATCACGGCCACCGCTAGCCCCCAAGAGACCCAGTACTTC. Translation gives CASSITATASPQETQYF.

The genes are TRBV27 and TRBJ2-3, with TRBD2 as a possible D gene (6 bases). Germline V CDR1 and CDR2: MNHEY, SMNVEV (reference sequence). The length of the CDR3 is 16 residues. Trimming removed 1 base from V and 2 bases from J, with 13 bases in between. The DNA for the CDR3 is TGTGCCAGCAGTTTATATTCAGGAGGGGCCACAGATACGCAGTATTTT. Residues: CASSLYSGGATDTQYF.

The V gene is TRBV15, the J gene TRBJ1-4, with D perhaps matching TRBD1 (6 bases). Trimming cost V 5 bases and J 3 bases, with 19 bases left between them. The CDR3 runs to 17 residues. Looked up from germline, CDR1 is LNHNV and CDR2 is YYDKDF (reference sequence). CDR3 bases: TGTGCCACCAGCGCCTATGGTTTCGGGACATCTAATGAAAAACTGTTTTTT. Translation gives CATSAYGFGTSNEKLFF.

This sequence joins TRBV6-5 and TRBJ1-3; a weak D match, TRBD1 (6 bases). Trimming pared 6 bases from V and 1 base from J, leaving 13 bases between. The CDR3 consists of 15 residues. Germline-derived CDR1 and CDR2 are MNHEY and SVGAGI. Here the CDR3 DNA reads TGTGCCAGCAGGATTGACACAGGGTCTGGAAACACCATATATTTT. Translation gives CASRIDTGSGNTIYF.

The chain employs TRBV27 and TRBJ2-7, with D possibly TRBD2 on 5 matching bases. CDR1 is MNHEY, CDR2 SMNVEV, per germline (reference sequence). The CDR3 is made up of 14 amino acids. V dropped 5 bases and J dropped 3 bases, with 14 bases sitting between them. The chain's CDR3 is CASSPQDGGYEQYF. The CDR3 nucleotides are TGTGCCAGCAGTCCCCAGGACGGAGGCTACGAGCAGTACTTC.

The chain combines TRBV7-2 with TRBJ2-3; D not resolved. Germline V CDR1 and CDR2: SGHTA, FQGNSA. The CDR3 contains 14 residues. Trimming shortened V by 1 base and J by 5 bases, and 10 bases separated the two germline ends. CDR3 protein: CASSLVSVGDTQYF. CDR3 DNA: TGTGCCAGCAGCTTAGTTTCGGTCGGAGATACGCAGTATTTT.

The chain links TRBV4-3 to TRBJ2-4, with D tentatively TRBD1 (6 bases). This CDR3 spans 16 amino acids. In germline, CDR1 is LGHNA, CDR2 YSLEER. V lost 6 bases to trimming and J lost 1 base, with 16 bases between them. The CDR3 loop reads CASSPGLTGAKNIQYF. CDR3 sequence (DNA): TGCGCCAGCAGTCCCGGCCTTACAGGGGCCAAAAACATTCAGTACTTC.